Sequencing of this T cell receptor (beta chain) was carried out in a study of cytomegalovirus exposure and HLA in healthy donors. Study-level background: A preliminary data release comprised tens of millions of unique TCRs obtained from HLA-typed donors. Study-level results: In a later analysis, donors in an Asian-associated ancestry cluster reportedly had fewer N-insertions in productive TCRs than the cohort mean. TCR beta sequences numbering 15,000 to 20,000 were associated with HLA alleles at 0.05 false discovery rate in a later analysis. There were several of the most significant clusters that appeared linked to common viral pathogens in a later analysis.

Germline-derived CDR1 and CDR2 are SEHNR and FQNEAQ (reference sequence). The trim removed 5 bases at V and 6 bases at J, leaving 7 bases unmatched. The CDR3 length is 16 residues. Amplification used 60 Vbeta primers and 13 Jbeta primers. Only in-frame clones appear in the TCRdb table, and some are missing; sequencing was by immunoSEQ multiplex PCR. This table has around 150,000 clones, 65% to 85% appearing once. Comment on this clone: Its antigen is not identified.

This clonotype originated in a woman between 40 and 50 years old in good health and CMV-seropositive. Sequencing was carried out using PBMCs. This chain uses TRBV7-9 with TRBJ2-7; 16 bases map to TRBD2. CDR3 in DNA: TGTGCCAGCAGCGAGGGACTAGCGGGAGGGCTAGGCGAGCAGTACTTC. It codes for CASSEGLAGGLGEQYF.